This TCR beta chain was sequenced in a study of cytomegalovirus exposure and HLA in healthy donors. Findings and limits, study-wide: Analysis was carried out at a later point, and it linked a missense DCLRE1C variant to TCR beta V- and J-gene trimming. In vitro data verified a few CMV-associated chains as specific for CMV antigens.

Trimming cost V 3 bases and J 4 bases; bases outside gene matches: 1. Germline V gene lookup returns CDR1 SGHRS and CDR2 YFSETQ. The CDR3 is made up of 15 amino acids. This PCR relied on a set of 60 Vbeta primers and 13 Jbeta primers. Sequencing used immunoSEQ multiplex PCR; TCRdb keeps in-frame clones, though not all of them. Of about 170,000 clones listed, roughly 79% are singletons. On this clone itself: What it binds is unknown.

V gene TRBV5-1 combines with J gene TRBJ2-2; 12 bases are shared with TRBD1. What was sequenced was PBMCs. The origin of this receptor is a man between 35 and 55 years old in good health and CMV-seropositive. The CDR3 here is CASSWGQGATGELFF. The CDR3 coding sequence is TGCGCCAGCAGCTGGGGACAGGGGGCCACCGGGGAGCTGTTTTTT.